This TCR beta chain was sequenced during a study of blood T cell repertoires in COVID-19 (dated by TCRdb to 2019 to 2021). Study-wide context: Collaborator samples came from the United States, Italy and Spain and covered acute and convalescent phases of COVID-19. Subjects who had been exposed to COVID-19, were actively infected with it, or had recovered from it provided the deeply sampled blood TCRbeta repertoires that made up the dataset. The repertoires were released in a freely available public database meant as a resource for research on the immune response to SARS-CoV-2. A de-identified subject ID, COVID-19 status, age in years and sex were almost always included in the sample metadata. Where available, HLA class I and class II types were obtained from metadata supplied by the sample provider rather than from assay-based typing. The samples were drawn from two sources: the first 160 participants of the ongoing ImmuneRACE study, and 950 to 1,500 subjects contributed by 6 global collaborators. The material from the prospective study consisted of cDNA or gDNA derived from T cells, B-cell-depleted T cells, or PBMCs.

This clone has more than one count but fewer than ten. Its antigen is still unknown. Base qualities are not recorded, but no much larger clone differs from it by a single base. Participants in the prospective study were enrolled through a virtual design, were aged about 18 to 100 years, and lived in roughly 24 United States geographic areas. Cohort assignment in the prospective study relied on participant-reported clinical history from a screening survey and a study questionnaire. Recovered participants in ImmuneRACE Cohort 3 were defined as having two consecutive negative NP/OP PCR tests, clearance from a healthcare professional, or resolution of symptoms. Each participant in the prospective study had whole blood, serum and a nasopharyngeal or oropharyngeal swab collected by mobile phlebotomists. Prospective study participants could optionally give additional blood draws and questionnaires over a roughly 2-month period. Before DNA extraction, blood samples from the prospective study were shipped at room temperature or frozen.

TCRbeta CDR3 regions were amplified from genomic DNA by means of the immunoSEQ Assay, a bias-controlled multiplex PCR. As for how the authors treated the data: The number of nucleated cells in each sample was estimated by amplification of reference gene primers within the assay. To quantify the absolute abundance of each unique TCRbeta CDR3 rearrangement, sequence reads were collapsed and filtered. For each sample, productive Simpson clonality was calculated by taking the square root of Simpson's diversity index across productive rearrangements. Here the immuneACCESS table is served through TCRdb, limited to in-frame sequences with V and J called. Missing clones are a known gap in these copies; in checked studies unresolved V genes cover under half, and the rest lacks a known reason. D and trimming were read from the DNA, whereas the V and J calls and clone size are those reported in that table. The sample data list about 220,000 clones, and around 83% of these were observed just once. The ten biggest clones cover about 6.6% of the sample.

From a lookup of the germline V gene, CDR1 and CDR2 are SNHLY and FYNNEI. The junction carries 8 bases between V and J, which are trimmed by 4 bases and 3 bases respectively. The CDR3 spans 13 residues, from the cysteine through the phenylalanine. The only DNA kept is the CDR3, 39 bases in frame from the first base. Study-level results and caveats: Clinical and demographic metadata were provided uncurated, with the amount varying by source and participant.

Specimen: PBMCs or T cells enriched from blood (not recorded which). The origin of this receptor is a woman aged 40-49 years who had recovered from COVID-19. Recombination joined TRBV2 with TRBJ2-3; the D gene cannot be resolved reliably. The bases read TGTGCCAGCAGTGTAACTCGTACAGATACGCAGTATTTT. This codes for CASSVTRTDTQYF. Here the CDR3 is joined to the reference TRBV2 and TRBJ2-3 genes, and the full variable domain is: EPEVTQTPSHQVTQMGQEVILRCVPISNHLYFYWYRQILGQKVEFLVSFYNNEISEKSEIFDDQFSVERPDGSNFTLKIRSTKLEDSAMYFCASSVTRTDTQYFGPGTRLTVL.